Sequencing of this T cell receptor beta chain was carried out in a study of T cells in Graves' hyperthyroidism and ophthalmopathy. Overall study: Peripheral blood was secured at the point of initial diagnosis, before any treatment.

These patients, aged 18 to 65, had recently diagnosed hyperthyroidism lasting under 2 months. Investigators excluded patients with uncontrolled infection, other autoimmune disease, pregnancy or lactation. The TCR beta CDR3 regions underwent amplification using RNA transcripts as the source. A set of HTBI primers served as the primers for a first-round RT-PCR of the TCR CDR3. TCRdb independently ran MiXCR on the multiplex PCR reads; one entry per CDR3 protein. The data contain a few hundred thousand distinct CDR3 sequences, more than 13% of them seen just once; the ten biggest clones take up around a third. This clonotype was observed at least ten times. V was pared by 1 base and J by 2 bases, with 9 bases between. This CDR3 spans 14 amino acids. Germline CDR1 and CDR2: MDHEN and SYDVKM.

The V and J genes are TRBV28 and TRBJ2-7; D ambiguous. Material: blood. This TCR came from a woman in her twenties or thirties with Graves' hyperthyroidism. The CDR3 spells CASSLLGSPYEQYF. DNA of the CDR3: TGTGCCAGCAGTTTATTGGGCAGTCCCTACGAGCAGTACTTC.